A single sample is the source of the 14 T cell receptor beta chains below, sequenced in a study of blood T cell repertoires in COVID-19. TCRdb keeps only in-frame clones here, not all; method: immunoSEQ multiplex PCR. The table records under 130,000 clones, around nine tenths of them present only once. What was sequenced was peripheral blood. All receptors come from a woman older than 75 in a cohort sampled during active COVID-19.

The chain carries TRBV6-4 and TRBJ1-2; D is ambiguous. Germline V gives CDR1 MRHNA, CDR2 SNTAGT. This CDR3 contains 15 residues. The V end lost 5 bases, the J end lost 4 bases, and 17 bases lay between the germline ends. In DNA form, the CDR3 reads TGTGCCAGCAGTCCTTCCAGGAGCGGGATCTATGGCTACACCTTC. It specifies CASSPSRSGIYGYTF.

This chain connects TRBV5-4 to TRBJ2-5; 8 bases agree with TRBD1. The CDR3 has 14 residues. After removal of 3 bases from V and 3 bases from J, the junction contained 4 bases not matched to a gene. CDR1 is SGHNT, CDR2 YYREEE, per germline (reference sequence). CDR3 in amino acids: CASSSPTGEETQYF. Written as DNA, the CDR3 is TGTGCCAGCAGCTCACCGACAGGGGAAGAGACCCAGTACTTC.

This CDR3 is CATKREIDYEQYF. The CDR3 DNA reads as TGCGCCACCAAGCGGGAGATCGACTACGAGCAGTACTTC. The chain links TRBV10-1 to TRBJ2-7; TRBD2 aligns across 8 bases. Germline V gene sequence: CDR1 WNHNN, CDR2 SYGVQD (reference sequence). With 10 bases clipped from V and 3 bases from J, the junction kept 8 bases outside the gene matches. The CDR3 is 13 amino acids.

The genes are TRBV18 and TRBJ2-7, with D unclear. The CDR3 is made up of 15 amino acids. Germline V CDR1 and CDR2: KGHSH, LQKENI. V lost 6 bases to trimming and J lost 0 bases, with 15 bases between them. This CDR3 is CASSYDLASSYEQYF. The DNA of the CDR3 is TGTGCCAGCTCTTACGATCTCGCCAGCTCCTACGAGCAGTACTTC.

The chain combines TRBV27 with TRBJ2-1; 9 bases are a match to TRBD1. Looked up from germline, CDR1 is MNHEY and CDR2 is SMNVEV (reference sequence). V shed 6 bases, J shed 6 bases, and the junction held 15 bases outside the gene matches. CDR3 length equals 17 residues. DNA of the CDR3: TGTGCCAGCAGAGGGCCAATCGGGACAGGGCGTAGCAATGAGCAGTTCTTC. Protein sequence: CASRGPIGTGRSNEQFF.

The CDR3 sequence is CASSMRQGKVMNTEAFF. In DNA form, the CDR3 reads TGTGCCAGTAGTATGAGACAGGGCAAGGTGATGAACACTGAAGCTTTCTTT. The V and J genes are TRBV19 and TRBJ1-1; 7 bases fit TRBD1. CDR3 length equals 17 residues. Germline CDR1 and CDR2: LNHDA and SQIVND (reference sequence). The V gene end was trimmed by 3 bases and the J gene end by 0 bases; junction bases not matched to a gene: 10. Combining the CDR3 with reference TRBV19 and TRBJ1-1 gives the whole variable domain DGGITQSPKYLFRKEGQNVTLSCEQNLNHDAMYWYRQDPGQGLRLIYYSQIVNDFQKGDIAEGYSVSREKKESFPLTVTSAQKNPTAFYLCASSMRQGKVMNTEAFFGQGTRLTVV.

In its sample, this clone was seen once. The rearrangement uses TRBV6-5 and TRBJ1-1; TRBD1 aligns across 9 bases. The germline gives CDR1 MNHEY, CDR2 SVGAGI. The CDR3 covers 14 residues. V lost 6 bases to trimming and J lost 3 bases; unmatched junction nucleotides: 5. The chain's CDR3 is CASRIRQGDTEAFF. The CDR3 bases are TGTGCCAGCAGGATCAGACAGGGGGACACTGAAGCTTTCTTT.

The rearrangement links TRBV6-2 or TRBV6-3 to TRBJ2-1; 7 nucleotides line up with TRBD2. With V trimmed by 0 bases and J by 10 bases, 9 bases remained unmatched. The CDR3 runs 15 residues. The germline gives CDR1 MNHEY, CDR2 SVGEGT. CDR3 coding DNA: TGTGCCAGCAGTTACTCGGCTTCCAGCGGGGTGGAGCAGTTCTTC. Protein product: CASSYSASSGVEQFF.

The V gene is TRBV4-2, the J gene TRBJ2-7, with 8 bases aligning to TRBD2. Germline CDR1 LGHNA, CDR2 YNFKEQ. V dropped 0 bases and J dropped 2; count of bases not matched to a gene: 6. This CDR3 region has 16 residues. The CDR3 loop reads CASSQDRRGAAYEQYF. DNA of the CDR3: TGTGCCAGCAGCCAAGATCGGCGGGGGGCGGCCTACGAGCAGTACTTC.

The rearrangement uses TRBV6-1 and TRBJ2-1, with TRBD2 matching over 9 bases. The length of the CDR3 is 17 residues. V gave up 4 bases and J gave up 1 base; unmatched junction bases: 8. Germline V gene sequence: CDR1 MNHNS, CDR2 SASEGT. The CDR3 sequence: CASSGGTSLLSYNEQFF. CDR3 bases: TGTGCCAGCAGTGGTGGGACTAGCCTCCTGTCCTACAATGAGCAGTTCTTC.

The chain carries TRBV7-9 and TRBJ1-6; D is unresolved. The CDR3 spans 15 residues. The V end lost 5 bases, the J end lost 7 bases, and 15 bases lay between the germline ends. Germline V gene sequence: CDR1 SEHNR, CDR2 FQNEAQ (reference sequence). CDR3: CASSQDGVSNSPLHF. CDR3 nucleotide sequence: TGTGCCAGCAGCCAGGACGGGGTTTCCAATTCACCCCTCCACTTT.

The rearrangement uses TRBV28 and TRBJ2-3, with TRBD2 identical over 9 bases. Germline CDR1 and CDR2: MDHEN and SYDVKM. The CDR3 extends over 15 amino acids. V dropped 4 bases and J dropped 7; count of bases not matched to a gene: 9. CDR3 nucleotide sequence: TGTGCCAGCAGTTACACTAGCGGGTTGGCCCATACGCAGTATTTT. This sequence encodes CASSYTSGLAHTQYF.

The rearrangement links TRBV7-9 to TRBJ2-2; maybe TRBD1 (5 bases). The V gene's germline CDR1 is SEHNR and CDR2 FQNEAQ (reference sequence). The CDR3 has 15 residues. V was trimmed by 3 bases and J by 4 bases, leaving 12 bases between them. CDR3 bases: TGTGCCAGCAGCTTCCGCGCAGGGTCCACCGGGGAGCTGTTTTTT. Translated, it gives CASSFRAGSTGELFF. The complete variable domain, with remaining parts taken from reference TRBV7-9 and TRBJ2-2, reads DTGVSQNPRHKITKRGQNVTFRCDPISEHNRLYWYRQTLGQGPEFLTYFQNEAQLEKSRLLSDRFSAERPKGSFSTLEIQRTEQGDSAMYLCASSFRAGSTGELFFGEGSRLTVL.

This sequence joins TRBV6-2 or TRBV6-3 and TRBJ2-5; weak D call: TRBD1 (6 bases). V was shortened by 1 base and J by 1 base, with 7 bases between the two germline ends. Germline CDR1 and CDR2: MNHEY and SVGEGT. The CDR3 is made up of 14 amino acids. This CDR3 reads CASSYLDSQETQYF. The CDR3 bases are TGTGCCAGCAGTTACTTGGACAGCCAAGAGACCCAGTACTTC.